The 24 T cell receptor beta chains presented below share a single source sample, sequenced in a study of shared clonotypes between healthy human individuals. Generated by immunoSEQ multiplex PCR, the TCRdb table keeps only in-frame clones and is missing some. The sample shows about 1 million clones, about three quarters of them seen only once. The source material was memory CD4+ T cells sorted from blood. Noted subset: CD45RA-negative fraction. Receptors were obtained from a man aged 18 to 29 in good health.

The chain couples TRBV27 to TRBJ2-3, with D unclear. The CDR3 runs 14 residues. The V end was cut by 6 bases, the J end by 3 bases, with 13 bases between. The germline V gene encodes CDR1 MNHEY and CDR2 SMNVEV (reference sequence). The CDR3 DNA reads as TGTGCCAGCAGCAGCCCCCCGGAGACAGATACGCAGTATTTT. It translates to CASSSPPETDTQYF.

The CDR3 DNA sequence: TGCAGTGCACGTATCCAAGAGACCCAGTACTTC. This encodes CSARIQETQYF. The rearrangement links TRBV20-1 to TRBJ2-5; D is undetermined. V was cut by 6 bases and J by 1 base, with 6 bases left in between. This CDR3 is built from 11 residues. Germline V gives CDR1 DFQATT, CDR2 SNEGSKA (reference sequence).

This clone was counted once. The chain is built from TRBV2 and TRBJ1-2; D possibly corresponds to TRBD1 (5 bases). The V and J ends lost 4 bases and 1 base respectively, with 7 bases between them. Germline CDR1 reads SNHLY; CDR2 reads FYNNEI. There are 13 residues in the CDR3. In nucleotides, the CDR3 is TGTGCCAGCAGTGGACAGAATAACTATGGCTACACCTTC. It codes for CASSGQNNYGYTF.

This chain joins TRBV27 and TRBJ1-5; D unclear. Trimming took 2 bases from V and 0 from J, leaving 8 bases between them. Germline V gives CDR1 MNHEY, CDR2 SMNVEV (reference sequence). The CDR3 has 15 amino acids. In DNA, the CDR3 is TGTGCCAGCAGTTTAACACACACTAGCAATCAGCCCCAGCATTTT. Amino acids: CASSLTHTSNQPQHF.

The CDR3 reads CASSSGTRRETQYF. The CDR3 coding sequence is TGTGCCAGCAGCTCCGGGACAAGACGGGAGACCCAGTACTTC. The chain joins TRBV27 to TRBJ2-5; maybe TRBD1 (6 bases). Germline V gene sequence: CDR1 MNHEY, CDR2 SMNVEV (reference sequence). With 6 bases removed from V and 5 bases from J, the gap between germline ends came to 16 bases. The CDR3 has 14 amino acids.

The V gene is TRBV30, the J gene TRBJ2-2; no clear D gene. The CDR3 is 13 amino acids. In germline, CDR1 is GTSNPN, CDR2 SVGIG (reference sequence). Trimming pared 1 base from V and 6 bases from J, leaving 9 bases between. The CDR3 loop reads CAWSALGSGELFF. The DNA of the CDR3 is TGTGCCTGGAGTGCCCTCGGGTCCGGGGAGCTGTTTTTT.

The chain links TRBV7-8 to TRBJ1-1, with TRBD1 matching 8 bases. V shed 5 bases, J shed 4 bases, and the junction held 9 bases outside the gene matches. The CDR3 consists of 15 residues. Germline-derived CDR1 and CDR2 are SGHVS and FQNEAQ. The CDR3 region is CASSTSGGVGTEAFF. The CDR3 nucleotides read TGTGCCAGCAGCACCTCAGGGGGCGTGGGCACTGAAGCTTTCTTT.

V gene TRBV7-9 combines with J gene TRBJ1-4, with D tentatively TRBD1 (6 bases). The length of the CDR3 is 18 residues. Trimming took off 1 base at V and 7 bases at J, with 22 bases between the two ends. Germline V lookup: CDR1 SEHNR, CDR2 FQNEAQ (reference sequence). The CDR3 protein is CASSLVSGAARSGEKLFF. The CDR3 DNA reads as TGTGCCAGCAGCTTAGTATCGGGGGCTGCGCGGTCTGGTGAAAAACTGTTTTTT.

The rearrangement uses TRBV27 and TRBJ2-3, with unresolved D. Trimming pared 2 bases from V and 7 bases from J, leaving 13 bases between. The CDR3 runs to 14 residues. Germline CDR1 MNHEY, CDR2 SMNVEV (reference sequence). In DNA, the CDR3 is TGTGCCAGCAGTTTAGTCTCTGACTCTTATACGCAGTATTTT. It codes for CASSLVSDSYTQYF.

This clone was recorded only once. The chain links TRBV28 to TRBJ1-2; TRBD1 matches at 9 bases. V was clipped by 8 bases and J by 1 base; unmatched bases: 2. This CDR3 spans 13 amino acids. The germline CDR1 and CDR2 sequences are MDHEN and SYDVKM. The DNA of the CDR3 is TGTGCCAGCGACAGGGGGAGTAACTATGGCTACACCTTC. This translates into CASDRGSNYGYTF.

V usage is TRBV23-1 and J usage is TRBJ2-1; TRBD2 agrees at 16 bases. TRBV23-1 is placed among ORFs of uncertain function. V shed 8 bases and J 13 bases; nucleotides not matched to a gene: 5. The CDR3 has 13 amino acids. The CDR3 DNA follows: TGCGCCAGCCCCGGGACTAGCGGGAGGGCCCAGTTCTTC. This encodes CASPGTSGRAQFF.

This chain connects TRBV2 to TRBJ1-1; D is unresolved. The CDR3 runs to 13 residues. Trimming took 2 bases from V and 0 from J, leaving 4 bases between them. The V gene's germline CDR1 is SNHLY and CDR2 FYNNEI. The CDR3 sequence: CASSEIVNTEAFF. Written as DNA, the CDR3 is TGTGCCAGCAGTGAAATAGTGAACACTGAAGCTTTCTTT.

The J gene is TRBJ2-7, the V gene TRBV18; 8 bases are shared with TRBD1. Trimming at V came to 5 bases and at J to 7 bases, leaving 10 bases not matched to a gene. Per germline, CDR1 KGHSH and CDR2 LQKENI. CDR3 length: 14 residues. The CDR3 reads CASSSGTGAREQYF. CDR3 bases: TGTGCCAGCTCATCGGGGACAGGCGCGAGAGAGCAGTACTTC.

This clone has just one count. The rearrangement uses TRBV30 and TRBJ1-4; 7 bases line up with TRBD1. The junction had 7 bases not matched to a gene; V was cut back by 4 bases and J by 5 bases. CDR1 and CDR2 from the germline V gene are GTSNPN and SVGIG (reference sequence). The CDR3 runs to 14 residues. DNA for the CDR3: TGTGCCTGGAACCACGGGACAGCAAATGAAAAACTGTTTTTT. Its protein is CAWNHGTANEKLFF.

The genes are TRBV5-1 and TRBJ2-7, with D possibly TRBD2 on 6 matching bases. CDR3 size: 14 residues. V was pared by 5 bases and J by 0 bases, with 12 bases between. Germline V gene sequence: CDR1 SGHRS, CDR2 YFSETQ. CDR3 sequence: CASRSDGGSYEQYF. The CDR3, as DNA: TGCGCCAGCAGATCTGACGGGGGCTCCTACGAGCAGTACTTC.

V gene TRBV30 combines with J gene TRBJ1-5; no reliable D call. Trimming stripped 2 bases from V and 2 bases from J, with 10 bases between. Germline CDR1 and CDR2: GTSNPN and SVGIG (reference sequence). There are 14 residues in the CDR3. CDR3 sequence reads: CAWSTGKGNQPQHF. The CDR3 DNA sequence: TGTGCCTGGAGTACGGGGAAGGGCAATCAGCCCCAGCATTTT.

The rearrangement joins TRBV6-1 to TRBJ1-2, with unresolved D. Trimming took off 6 bases at V and 7 bases at J, with 21 bases between the two ends. CDR1 is MNHNS and CDR2 is SASEGT in the germline V gene. This CDR3 comprises 15 residues. The CDR3 sequence: CASREKTFGSVGYTF. The CDR3 DNA reads TGTGCCAGCAGGGAAAAGACATTTGGGTCGGTTGGCTACACCTTC.

The V call is TRBV10-2, the J call TRBJ2-5; D remains unclear. From germline, CDR1 is WSHSY and CDR2 SAAADI. V lost 5 bases to trimming and J lost 3 bases, with 4 bases between them. This CDR3 contains 11 residues. In nucleotides, the CDR3 is TGCGCCAGCAGTACTAAAGAGACCCAGTACTTC. This sequence encodes CASSTKETQYF.

This clone was seen ten or more times. The rearrangement uses TRBV2 and TRBJ2-7; D call uncertain. Trimming removed 4 bases from V and 7 bases from J, with 8 bases in between. Per germline, CDR1 SNHLY and CDR2 FYNNEI. The CDR3 is 11 residues long. The CDR3 protein is CASSVYGEQYF. The CDR3, as DNA: TGTGCCAGCAGTGTTTATGGTGAGCAGTACTTC.

This clone was detected a few times. V gene TRBV2 combines with J gene TRBJ1-5, with unresolved D. V was cut by 6 bases and J by 6 bases, with 15 bases left in between. Germline CDR1 reads SNHLY; CDR2 reads FYNNEI. There are 14 residues in the CDR3. The CDR3 sequence: CASRGWSPPQPQHF. The CDR3 nucleotides read TGTGCCAGCAGGGGATGGTCCCCCCCTCAGCCCCAGCATTTT.

The CDR3 region is CASSPRQGGEAFF. In DNA form, the CDR3 reads TGTGCCAGCTCACCAAGACAGGGGGGGGAAGCTTTCTTT. The chain couples TRBV18 to TRBJ1-1; 9 nucleotides align to TRBD1. CDR1 KGHSH and CDR2 LQKENI come from the germline V gene. Trimming took 2 bases from V and 8 from J; bases not matched to a gene: 3. This CDR3 is built from 13 residues.

This sequence joins TRBV7-2 and TRBJ2-7; D unclear. The CDR3 has 14 amino acids. CDR1 is SGHTA, CDR2 FQGNSA, per germline. V lost 2 bases and J lost 0, with 8 bases in between. This chain's CDR3 is CASSLQSSSYEQYF. In DNA, the CDR3 is TGTGCCAGCAGCTTACAATCAAGCTCCTACGAGCAGTACTTC.

In this sample, this clone turned up a few times. The CDR3 spells CASSFVQGLTSNYGYTF. The CDR3 nucleotides are TGTGCCAGCAGCTTTGTACAGGGACTTACTTCTAACTATGGCTACACCTTC. The J gene is TRBJ1-2, the V gene TRBV5-4; tentative D call: TRBD1 (6 bases). CDR1 and CDR2 from the germline V gene are SGHNT and YYREEE (reference sequence). V was clipped by 2 bases and J by 0 bases, with 17 bases between them. The CDR3 runs to 17 residues.

This sequence joins TRBV6-5 and TRBJ2-7, with D possibly being TRBD2 (6 bases). CDR1 and CDR2 from the germline V gene are MNHEY and SVGAGI. V was trimmed by 4 bases and J by 3 bases, leaving 10 bases between them. The length of the CDR3 is 13 residues. DNA of the CDR3: TGTGCCAGCAGTTGGCAGGGACTCTACGAGCAGTACTTC. As protein: CASSWQGLYEQYF.